This T cell receptor beta chain was sequenced in a study of T cells in pancreatic ductal adenocarcinoma. Clones were sequenced by immunoSEQ multiplex PCR, and TCRdb holds only the in-frame ones, with some missing. The sample records 100,000 or so clones, roughly 96% being singletons. Study-wide results and limits: Tumor and blood clonality did not differ significantly, about 0.11 versus 0.078. Compared with tumor, blood showed more total productive templates and roughly 8-fold more clonotypes.

A remark on this clone: The antigen is not known.

The germline gives CDR1 SGDLS, CDR2 YYNGEE. The CDR3 runs to 16 residues. V lost 4 bases, J lost 6 bases, and 15 bases stayed unmatched. Surgery without prior neoadjuvant therapy was the treatment of the selected pancreatic ductal adenocarcinoma patients. This TCR was recovered from a human donor with pancreatic ductal adenocarcinoma. Sequencing was done on a sample of PBMCs. The gene calls are TRBV9 and TRBJ2-7; 8 positions match TRBD2. The CDR3 sequence: CASSLRAGVDPGEQYF. The CDR3 nucleotides are TGTGCCAGCAGCCTGCGAGCGGGAGTCGACCCGGGCGAGCAGTACTTC.